A selection of T cell receptor beta chains follows, all from one sample in a study of CD8 T cells in ankylosing spondylitis. One entry per CDR3 protein results from TCRdb running MiXCR on the 5' RACE reads. The profile shows over 600,000 distinct CDR3 sequences, about 20% of them singletons. The sequenced sample was blood, either unsorted or a sorted T cell fraction (not recorded which). Receptor source: a male donor with ankylosing spondylitis. CDR3s include the opening cysteine and the closing phenylalanine or tryptophan. A D gene is named only where the DNA matches it firmly. Only part of the rows carry a size: once, few, many, or a class if the clone is expanded.

j_call v_call d_call clone_size cdr3_aa cdr3_nt
TRBJ2-1 TRBV11-1 TRBD2 once CASNEGLAGTFSSYNEQFF TGTGCCAGCAATGAAGGCCTAGCGGGAACATTTAGCTCCTACAATGAGCAGTTCTTC
TRBJ2-1 TRBV7-3 TRBD1 . CASSSDRDDEQFF TGTGCCAGCAGCTCAGACAGGGACGATGAGCAGTTCTTC
TRBJ2-7 TRBV29-1 . . CSVATKISHEQYF TGCAGCGTTGCGACCAAGATTTCACACGAGCAGTACTTC
TRBJ2-7 TRBV15 . few CATSSGGYEQYF TGTGCCACCAGCAGTGGGGGCTACGAGCAGTACTTC
TRBJ1-1 TRBV5-1 . many CASTWDQSTEAFF TGCGCCAGCACCTGGGACCAGAGCACTGAAGCTTTCTTT
TRBJ2-1 TRBV12-3/TRBV12-4 . few CASTGRGPNEQFF TGTGCCAGCACCGGCAGGGGTCCCAATGAGCAGTTCTTC
TRBJ2-1 TRBV11-2 TRBD1 . CASSLRGQGGRNEQFF TGTGCCAGCAGCTTAAGGGGACAGGGGGGCCGAAATGAGCAGTTCTTC
TRBJ2-7 TRBV7-2 . . CASSREGRQGGQYF TGTGCCAGCAGCCGCGAGGGACGCCAGGGGGGGCAGTACTTC
TRBJ2-1 TRBV5-1 . few CASSLEGRDPRDEQFF TGCGCCAGCAGCTTGGAGGGGCGGGATCCCCGGGATGAGCAGTTCTTC
TRBJ2-3 TRBV2 . . CASSVGRAGDTQYF TGTGCCAGCAGTGTCGGGCGGGCGGGAGATACGCAGTATTTT
TRBJ1-1 TRBV5-1 TRBD1 . CASSVQGFNTEAFF TGCGCCAGCAGCGTACAGGGGTTTAACACTGAAGCTTTCTTT
TRBJ1-1 TRBV10-3 . . CAISEGVVMDSEAFF TGTGCCATCAGTGAGGGGGTGGTTATGGACTCTGAAGCTTTCTTT
TRBJ2-2 TRBV4-3 TRBD2 few CASSQDRRGAGELFF TGCGCCAGCAGCCAAGATCGGCGGGGGGCCGGGGAGCTGTTTTTT
TRBJ2-3 TRBV12-3/TRBV12-4 . . CASSRSSTDTQYF TGTGCCAGCAGCCGTTCTAGCACAGATACGCAGTATTTT
TRBJ2-2 TRBV3-1 . few CASSSSWTAGTGELFF TGTGCCAGCAGCAGCTCATGGACGGCGGGCACCGGGGAGCTGTTTTTT
TRBJ1-2 TRBV6-2/TRBV6-3 . few CASSYHGYTF TGTGCCAGCAGTTATCATGGCTACACCTTC
TRBJ2-3 TRBV10-3 TRBD2 many CAISTLAGGPNTQYF TGTGCCATCAGCACCCTAGCGGGGGGGCCAAATACGCAGTATTTT
TRBJ1-1 TRBV20-1 TRBD1 . CSASRGQGGRIEAFF TGCAGTGCTAGTAGGGGACAGGGGGGGAGAATTGAAGCTTTCTTT
TRBJ2-1 TRBV12-3/TRBV12-4 . few CASSSPQGNSYNEQFF TGTGCCAGCAGTTCCCCACAGGGAAACTCCTACAATGAGCAGTTCTTC
TRBJ2-7 TRBV20-1 . few CSASSSRYEQYF TGCAGTGCTAGTTCCAGCAGATACGAGCAGTACTTC
TRBJ1-2 TRBV12-3/TRBV12-4 TRBD1 . CASRGDRQQGYTF TGTGCCAGCAGGGGGGACAGGCAGCAGGGCTACACCTTC
TRBJ2-7 TRBV6-1 . . CASSPQPPYEQYF TGTGCCAGCAGTCCCCAACCACCCTACGAGCAGTACTTC
TRBJ2-1 TRBV6-2/TRBV6-3 . many CASTPGEPYGQFF TGTGCCAGCACCCCGGGAGAACCGTACGGGCAGTTCTTC
TRBJ1-4 TRBV6-5 . . CASSSGHLEKLFF TGTGCCAGCAGTTCGGGACATCTTGAAAAACTGTTTTTT
TRBJ1-4 TRBV20-1 . few CSARGSGGEKLFF TGCAGTGCTAGAGGGAGTGGTGGTGAAAAACTGTTTTTT
TRBJ2-3 TRBV12-3/TRBV12-4 TRBD2 . CASLAGATDTQYF TGTGCCAGCCTAGCGGGAGCCACAGATACGCAGTATTTT
TRBJ2-5 TRBV18 . . CASSPGVSETQYF TGTGCCAGCTCACCAGGGGTATCAGAGACCCAGTACTTC
TRBJ2-7 TRBV6-5 . . CASSYGHQKTYEQYF TGTGCCAGCAGTTACGGACACCAAAAAACCTACGAGCAGTACTTC
TRBJ2-7 TRBV6-5 TRBD2 . CASSYGLESYEQYF TGTGCCAGCAGTTACGGACTAGAGAGCTACGAGCAGTACTTC
TRBJ2-5 TRBV25-1 . . CASSPRNAHQETQYF TGTGCCAGCAGCCCCCGGAACGCACACCAAGAGACCCAGTACTTC
TRBJ2-3 TRBV27 TRBD2 many CASRASGYTDTQYF TGTGCCAGCAGGGCTAGCGGGTACACAGATACGCAGTATTTT
TRBJ2-7 TRBV12-3/TRBV12-4 TRBD1 . CASSFDRVYEQYF TGTGCCAGCAGTTTCGACAGGGTATACGAGCAGTACTTC
TRBJ1-5 TRBV18 . . CASSPSGGGGTQPQHF TGTGCCAGCTCACCAAGTGGGGGAGGAGGGACCCAGCCCCAGCATTTT
TRBJ2-7 TRBV5-1 TRBD1 many CASSFGQGNTYEQYF TGCGCCAGCAGCTTTGGACAGGGGAACACCTACGAGCAGTACTTC
TRBJ2-6 TRBV6-5 . few CASSYSQGLGPSGANVLTF TGTGCCAGCAGTTACTCGCAAGGGCTGGGTCCCTCTGGGGCCAACGTCCTGACTTTC
TRBJ2-1 TRBV4-1 TRBD2 . CASSQERTSGRASTYNEQFF TGCGCCAGCAGCCAAGAGAGGACTAGCGGGAGGGCCAGTACCTACAATGAGCAGTTCTTC
TRBJ2-2 TRBV28 . once CASRNRAQGSWELFF TGTGCCAGCAGAAACCGGGCCCAAGGTTCCTGGGAGCTGTTTTTT
TRBJ2-1 TRBV6-5 TRBD2 . CASSYSRRGGLNDEQFF TGTGCCAGCAGTTACTCGAGGCGGGGGGGCCTTAACGATGAGCAGTTCTTC
TRBJ2-1 TRBV3-1 . . CASTGVSNEQFF TGTGCCAGCACCGGAGTTTCCAATGAGCAGTTCTTC
TRBJ2-7 TRBV5-1 . many CASSFGLAYEQYF TGTGCCAGCAGCTTCGGGTTAGCTTACGAGCAGTACTTC
TRBJ1-2 TRBV5-6 TRBD1 . CASSLSTGGPSIDGYTF TGTGCCAGCAGCTTATCCACAGGGGGCCCCTCTATTGATGGCTACACCTTC
TRBJ2-5 TRBV3-1 TRBD2 . CASSDRLAGVETQYF TGTGCCAGCAGCGACCGACTAGCGGGAGTAGAGACCCAGTACTTC
TRBJ2-1 TRBV12-3/TRBV12-4 . . CASLRRDRPVDEQFF TGTGCCAGCTTGCGCCGGGACCGACCGGTGGACGAGCAGTTCTTC
TRBJ1-1 TRBV29-1 . few CSVDWGGNTEAFF TGCAGCGTTGACTGGGGGGGAAACACTGAAGCTTTCTTT
TRBJ1-1 TRBV7-6 TRBD1 . CASSLALQGQGTEAFF TGTGCCAGCAGCTTAGCCTTGCAGGGACAGGGCACTGAAGCTTTCTTT
TRBJ2-1 TRBV20-1 TRBD2 few CSARAWTSPNEQFF TGCAGTGCTAGGGCTTGGACTAGCCCGAATGAGCAGTTCTTC
TRBJ1-5 TRBV25-1 . many CASSETGSNQPQHF TGTGCCAGCAGTGAGACAGGTAGCAATCAGCCCCAGCATTTT
TRBJ2-7 TRBV5-1 TRBD1 few CASSLLGQGSYEQYF TGCGCCAGCAGCTTGCTGGGACAGGGTTCCTACGAGCAGTACTTC
TRBJ2-3 TRBV23-1 . . CASSQPLGQRNYSTDTQYF TGCGCCAGCAGTCAGCCGTTAGGGCAACGGAATTATAGCACAGATACGCAGTATTTT
TRBJ2-6 TRBV5-1 . few CASSLEYSGANVLTF TGCGCCAGCAGCTTGGAATATTCTGGGGCCAACGTCCTGACTTTC
TRBJ2-3 TRBV10-3 . many CAISERGRDTDTQYF TGTGCCATCAGTGAACGGGGCAGGGACACAGATACGCAGTATTTT
TRBJ1-4 TRBV7-9 . few CASSRGGLFEKLFF TGTGCCAGCAGCCGCGGGGGTCTTTTTGAAAAACTGTTTTTT
TRBJ1-1 TRBV4-2 . few CASSQGLTRTEAFF TGTGCCAGCAGCCAAGGACTAACCAGGACTGAAGCTTTCTTT
TRBJ2-7 TRBV5-4 TRBD2 . CASSPNSGLSSYEQYF TGTGCCAGCAGCCCCAATAGCGGGTTGAGCTCCTACGAGCAGTACTTC
TRBJ2-5 TRBV12-3/TRBV12-4 TRBD2 . CASRPSGDQETQYF TGTGCCAGCAGGCCTAGCGGCGACCAAGAGACCCAGTACTTC